The 10 T cell receptor beta chains below were found in one sample sequenced in a study of T cells in Graves' hyperthyroidism and ophthalmopathy. Amplification of TCR beta CDR3 regions was performed using RNA transcripts as template. When the TCR CDR3 underwent first-round RT-PCR, the HTBI primer set was used. TCRdb reprocessed the multiplex PCR reads with MiXCR, giving one entry per CDR3 protein. This sample carries approximately 330,000 distinct CDR3 sequences, around a sixth of them seen once, and the ten largest clones take around 50%. The specimen sequenced was blood. The source of these receptors is a woman aged 45-59 years with Graves' hyperthyroidism.

V is TRBV27 and J is TRBJ2-1; D remains unclear. Germline values: CDR1 MNHEY, CDR2 SMNVEV (reference sequence). V lost 5 bases, J lost 2 bases, and 16 bases lay in between. The CDR3 is 16 residues long. CDR3 coding DNA: TGTGCCAGCAGTCTTAGGGATTCTCCGGCCTACAATGAGCAGTTCTTC. Its translation is CASSLRDSPAYNEQFF.

This clonotype was counted between two and nine times. The chain uses TRBV14 and TRBJ1-1; no firm D call. The V end lost 6 bases, the J end lost 3 bases, and 17 bases lay between the germline ends. The CDR3 spans 15 residues. Germline V lookup: CDR1 SGHDN, CDR2 FVKESK. The CDR3 DNA sequence: TGTGCCAGCAGACCAACTCTTTCTTGGGACACTGAAGCTTTCTTT. The encoded protein is CASRPTLSWDTEAFF.

This clonotype was observed a few times. V usage is TRBV10-3 and J usage is TRBJ2-3, with D perhaps matching TRBD1 (5 bases). CDR3 length equals 13 residues. Germline lookup yields CDR1 ENHRY and CDR2 SYGVKD. V was pared by 2 bases and J by 4 bases, with 7 bases between. CDR3 nucleotide sequence: TGTGCCATCAGTGAGAGGGGTTCAGATACGCAGTATTTT. Translated: CAISERGSDTQYF.

This clonotype was seen more than once but under ten times. The chain links TRBV20-1 to TRBJ1-5; a possible D gene is TRBD1 (6 bases). Per the germline V gene, CDR1 is DFQATT and CDR2 is SNEGSKA (reference sequence). The CDR3 has 14 amino acids. Trimming shortened V by 6 bases and J by 1 base, and 13 bases separated the two germline ends. The chain's CDR3 is CSASTGTSNQPQHF. As DNA, the CDR3 is TGCAGTGCGTCGACCGGGACAAGCAATCAGCCCCAGCATTTT.

This clonotype was observed at least ten times. The rearrangement uses TRBV12-3 or TRBV12-4 and TRBJ1-1; D uncertain. Between the trimmed V and J ends, which lost 4 bases and 0 bases, there was a span of 9 bases. The CDR3 has 14 amino acids. The DNA of the CDR3 is TGTGCCAGCAGTTCCGGTCTCATGAACACTGAAGCTTTCTTT. It translates to CASSSGLMNTEAFF.

This clonotype was seen more than once but under ten times. This chain joins TRBV5-8 and TRBJ1-5; maybe TRBD1 (5 bases). The V and J ends lost 1 base and 9 bases respectively, with 20 bases between them. CDR1 and CDR2 (germline): SGHTS, YDEGEE. The CDR3 covers 16 residues. In nucleotides, the CDR3 is TGTGCCAGCAGCTTGATAGCAGGGATGAACGTGAGGCCCCAGCATTTT. It is translated as CASSLIAGMNVRPQHF.

There are many counts of this clonotype. The V and J genes are TRBV28 and TRBJ2-5, with D maybe TRBD2 (6 bases). Germline CDR1 and CDR2: MDHEN and SYDVKM. The V end was cut by 5 bases, the J end by 4 bases, with 14 bases between. The CDR3 is 14 residues long. DNA of the CDR3: TGTGCCAGCAGTATCGGAGGGGATTTAGAGACCCAGTACTTC. Translated: CASSIGGDLETQYF.

This clonotype turned up a few times. The chain uses TRBV5-6 and TRBJ1-1, with a tentative D call TRBD1 (6 bases). This CDR3 is 15 amino acids long. V lost 2 bases and J 8 bases, leaving 19 bases between the germline ends. The germline gives CDR1 SGHDT, CDR2 YYEEEE. CDR3 coding DNA: TGTGCCAGCAGCTTAACCCCTACAGGGAAGACCGAAGCTTTCTTT. This codes for CASSLTPTGKTEAFF.

This sequence joins TRBV7-3 and TRBJ2-1; 8 nucleotides align to TRBD2. CDR1 is SGHTA and CDR2 is FQGTGA in the germline V gene. V lost 0 bases and J lost 4; bases outside the gene matches: 5. The CDR3 spans 16 residues. The chain's CDR3 is CASSLTTGGLYNEQFF. DNA for the CDR3: TGTGCCAGCAGCTTAACCACGGGGGGGCTGTACAATGAGCAGTTCTTC.

This clonotype was seen at least ten times. This chain links TRBV9 with TRBJ2-1; 9 bases are a match to TRBD2. Trimming cost V 6 bases and J 5 bases; bases outside gene matches: 3. CDR3 length: 13 residues. The V gene's germline CDR1 is SGDLS and CDR2 YYNGEE. CDR3 DNA: TGTGCCAGCAAGCGGGAGGCCGACAATGAGCAGTTCTTC. Translated: CASKREADNEQFF.